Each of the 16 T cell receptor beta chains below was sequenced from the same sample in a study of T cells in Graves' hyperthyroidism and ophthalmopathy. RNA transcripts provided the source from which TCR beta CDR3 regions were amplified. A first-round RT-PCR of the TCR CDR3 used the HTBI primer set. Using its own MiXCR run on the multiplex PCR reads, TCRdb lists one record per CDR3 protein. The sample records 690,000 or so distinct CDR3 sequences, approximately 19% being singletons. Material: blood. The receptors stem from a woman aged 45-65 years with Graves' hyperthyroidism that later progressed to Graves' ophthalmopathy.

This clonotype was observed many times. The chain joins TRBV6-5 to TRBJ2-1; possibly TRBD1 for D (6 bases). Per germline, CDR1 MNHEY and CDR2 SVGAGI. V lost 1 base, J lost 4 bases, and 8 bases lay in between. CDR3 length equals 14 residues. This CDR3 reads CASSYLGQYNEQFF. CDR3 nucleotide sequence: TGTGCCAGCAGTTACTTAGGACAGTACAATGAGCAGTTCTTC.

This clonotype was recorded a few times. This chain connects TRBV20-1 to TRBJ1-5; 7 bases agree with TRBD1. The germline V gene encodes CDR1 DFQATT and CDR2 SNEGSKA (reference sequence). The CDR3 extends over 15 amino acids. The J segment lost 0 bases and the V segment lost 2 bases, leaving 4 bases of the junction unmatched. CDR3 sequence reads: CSARPTGLSNQPQHF. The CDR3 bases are TGCAGTGCTAGACCGACAGGGCTTAGCAATCAGCCCCAGCATTTT.

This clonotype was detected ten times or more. As DNA, the CDR3 is TGTGCCAGCTCACCGGTCCGGGACATTAGCACTGAAGCTTTCTTT. It encodes CASSPVRDISTEAFF. The chain combines TRBV18 with TRBJ1-1, with a weak D call TRBD1 (6 bases). This CDR3 has 15 residues. V dropped 3 bases and J dropped 4 bases, with 15 bases sitting between them. Germline V CDR1 and CDR2: KGHSH, LQKENI.

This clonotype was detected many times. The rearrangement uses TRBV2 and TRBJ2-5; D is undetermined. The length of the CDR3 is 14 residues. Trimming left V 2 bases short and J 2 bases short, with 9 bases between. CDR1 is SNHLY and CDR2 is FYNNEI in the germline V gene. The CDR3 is CASSEMGIQETQYF. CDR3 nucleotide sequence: TGTGCCAGCAGTGAAATGGGAATTCAAGAGACCCAGTACTTC. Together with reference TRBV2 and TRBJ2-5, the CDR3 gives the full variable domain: EPEVTQTPSHQVTQMGQEVILRCVPISNHLYFYWYRQILGQKVEFLVSFYNNEISEKSEIFDDQFSVERPDGSNFTLKIRSTKLEDSAMYFCASSEMGIQETQYFGPGTRLLVL.

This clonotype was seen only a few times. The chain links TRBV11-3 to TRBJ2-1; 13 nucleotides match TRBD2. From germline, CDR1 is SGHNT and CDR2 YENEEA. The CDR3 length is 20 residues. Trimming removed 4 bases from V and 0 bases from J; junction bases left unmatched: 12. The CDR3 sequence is CASSSITGTSGANSYNEQFF. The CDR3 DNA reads TGTGCCAGCAGCTCAATAACCGGGACTAGCGGGGCGAACTCCTACAATGAGCAGTTCTTC.

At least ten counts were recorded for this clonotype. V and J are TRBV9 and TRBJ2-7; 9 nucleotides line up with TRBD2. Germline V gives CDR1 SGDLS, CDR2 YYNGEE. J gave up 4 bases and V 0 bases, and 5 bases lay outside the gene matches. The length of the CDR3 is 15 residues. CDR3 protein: CASSVGSGGPYEQYF. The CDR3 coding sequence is TGTGCCAGCAGCGTAGGTAGCGGGGGACCATACGAGCAGTACTTC.

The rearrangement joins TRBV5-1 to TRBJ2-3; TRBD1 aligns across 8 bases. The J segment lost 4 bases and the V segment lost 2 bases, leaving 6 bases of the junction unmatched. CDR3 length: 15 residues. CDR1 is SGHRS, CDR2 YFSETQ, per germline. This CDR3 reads CASSFQGAGADTQYF. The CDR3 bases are TGCGCCAGCAGCTTCCAGGGGGCAGGGGCAGATACGCAGTATTTT.

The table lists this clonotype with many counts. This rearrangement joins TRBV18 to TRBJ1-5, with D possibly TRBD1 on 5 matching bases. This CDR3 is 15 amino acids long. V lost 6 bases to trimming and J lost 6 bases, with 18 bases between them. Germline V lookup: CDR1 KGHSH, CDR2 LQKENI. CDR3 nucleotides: TGTGCCAGCTCCAAGAATGGGGCAGGGTTTCAGCCCCAGCATTTT. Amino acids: CASSKNGAGFQPQHF.

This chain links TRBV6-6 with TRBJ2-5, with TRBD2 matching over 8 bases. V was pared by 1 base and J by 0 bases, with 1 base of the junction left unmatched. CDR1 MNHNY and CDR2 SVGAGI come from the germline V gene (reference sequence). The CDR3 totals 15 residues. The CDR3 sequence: CASSYYGGDQETQYF. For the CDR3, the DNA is TGTGCCAGCAGTTACTACGGGGGGGACCAAGAGACCCAGTACTTC.

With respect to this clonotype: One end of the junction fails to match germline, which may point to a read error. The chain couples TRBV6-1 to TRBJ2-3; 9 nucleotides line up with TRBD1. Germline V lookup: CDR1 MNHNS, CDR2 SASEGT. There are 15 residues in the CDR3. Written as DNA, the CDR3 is TGTGCCAGCGGTGATACAGGGGGCTTCACAGATACGCAGTATTTT. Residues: CASGDTGGFTDTQYF.

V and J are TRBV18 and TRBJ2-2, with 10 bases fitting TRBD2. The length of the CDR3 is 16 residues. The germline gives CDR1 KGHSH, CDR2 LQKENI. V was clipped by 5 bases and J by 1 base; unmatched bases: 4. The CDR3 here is CASSSRLAGNTGELFF. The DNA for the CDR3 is TGTGCCAGCTCATCCCGACTAGCGGGGAACACCGGGGAGCTGTTTTTT.

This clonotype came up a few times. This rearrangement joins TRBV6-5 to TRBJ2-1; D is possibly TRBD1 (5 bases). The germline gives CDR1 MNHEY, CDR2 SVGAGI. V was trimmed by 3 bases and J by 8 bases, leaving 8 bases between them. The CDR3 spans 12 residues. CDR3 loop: CASSYTRDEQFF. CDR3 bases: TGTGCCAGCAGTTATACCAGGGATGAGCAGTTCTTC.

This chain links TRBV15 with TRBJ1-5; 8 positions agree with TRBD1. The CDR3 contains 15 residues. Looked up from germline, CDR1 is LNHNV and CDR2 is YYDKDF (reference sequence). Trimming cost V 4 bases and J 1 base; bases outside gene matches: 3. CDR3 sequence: CATSTHRGSNQPQHF. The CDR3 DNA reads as TGTGCCACCAGCACCCACAGGGGGAGCAATCAGCCCCAGCATTTT.

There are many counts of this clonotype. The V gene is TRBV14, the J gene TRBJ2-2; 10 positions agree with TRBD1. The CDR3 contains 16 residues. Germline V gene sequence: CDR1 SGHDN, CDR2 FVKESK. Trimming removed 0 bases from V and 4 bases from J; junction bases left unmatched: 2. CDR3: CASSQDGTGVTGELFF. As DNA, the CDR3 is TGTGCCAGCAGCCAAGATGGGACAGGGGTCACCGGGGAGCTGTTTTTT.

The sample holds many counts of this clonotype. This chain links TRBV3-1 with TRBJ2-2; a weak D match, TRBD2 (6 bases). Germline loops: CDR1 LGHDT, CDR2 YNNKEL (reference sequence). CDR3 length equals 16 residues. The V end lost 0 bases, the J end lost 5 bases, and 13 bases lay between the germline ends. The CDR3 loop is CASSQEGLARTGELFF. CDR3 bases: TGTGCCAGCAGCCAAGAGGGTCTAGCGAGAACCGGGGAGCTGTTTTTT.

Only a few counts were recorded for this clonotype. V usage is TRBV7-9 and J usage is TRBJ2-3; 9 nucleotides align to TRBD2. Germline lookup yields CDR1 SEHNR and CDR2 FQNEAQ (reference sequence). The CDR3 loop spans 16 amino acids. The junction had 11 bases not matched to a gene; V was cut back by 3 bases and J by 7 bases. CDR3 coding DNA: TGTGCCAGCAGCTTCCCGGAGGCTAGCGGGGCGCATACGCAGTATTTT. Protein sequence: CASSFPEASGAHTQYF.